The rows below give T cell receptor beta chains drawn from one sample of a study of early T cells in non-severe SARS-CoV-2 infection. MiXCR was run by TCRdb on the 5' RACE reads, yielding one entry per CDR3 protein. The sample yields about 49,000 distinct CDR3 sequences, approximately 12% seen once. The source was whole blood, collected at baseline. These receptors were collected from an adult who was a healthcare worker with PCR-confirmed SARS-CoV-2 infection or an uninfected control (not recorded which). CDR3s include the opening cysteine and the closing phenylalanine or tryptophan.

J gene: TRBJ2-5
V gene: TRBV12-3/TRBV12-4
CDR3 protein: CASSSAIPKAGAETQYF

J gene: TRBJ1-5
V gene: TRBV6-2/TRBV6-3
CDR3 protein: CASSYLRTQPQHF

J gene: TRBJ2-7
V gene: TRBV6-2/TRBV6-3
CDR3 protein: CASTQTGTGTYEQYF

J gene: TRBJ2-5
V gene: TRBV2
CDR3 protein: CATPVGETQYF

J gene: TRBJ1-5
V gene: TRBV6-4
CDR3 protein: CASSLPQHF

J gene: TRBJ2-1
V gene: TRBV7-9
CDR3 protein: CASSLPGLAGAKPYNEQFF

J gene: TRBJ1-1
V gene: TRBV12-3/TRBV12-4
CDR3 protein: CASSPGGGGSTEAFF

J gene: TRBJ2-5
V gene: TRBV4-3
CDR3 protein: CASSQETSYIQTQYF

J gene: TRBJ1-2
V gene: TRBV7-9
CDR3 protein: CASSLGDRSGYTF

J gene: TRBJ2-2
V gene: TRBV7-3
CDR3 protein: CASRDPPNTGELFF

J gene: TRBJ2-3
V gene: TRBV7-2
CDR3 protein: CASSYPRGDSTDTQYF

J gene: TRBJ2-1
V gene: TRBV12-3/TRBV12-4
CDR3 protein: CASSLTHNEQFF

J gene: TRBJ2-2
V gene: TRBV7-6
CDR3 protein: CASSSLAGGIGELFF

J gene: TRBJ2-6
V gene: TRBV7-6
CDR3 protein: CASSLPGTGSSGANVLTF

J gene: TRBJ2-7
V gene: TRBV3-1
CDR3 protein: CASSQGAGPGGEQYF

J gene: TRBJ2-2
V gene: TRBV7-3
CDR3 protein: CASSLTGTTNTGELFF

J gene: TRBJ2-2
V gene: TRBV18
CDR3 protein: CASSRRTVATESGAARPRTGELFF

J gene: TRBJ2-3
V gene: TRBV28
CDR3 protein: CASNPSGRGRTDTQYF

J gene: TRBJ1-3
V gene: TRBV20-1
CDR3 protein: CSARRDGGNTIYF

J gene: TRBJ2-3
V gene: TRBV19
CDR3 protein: CASTDRAGTDTQYF

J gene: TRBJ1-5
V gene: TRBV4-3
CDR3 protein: CASSRTQGAHQPQHF

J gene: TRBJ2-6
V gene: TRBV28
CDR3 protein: CASIGGSSGANVLTF

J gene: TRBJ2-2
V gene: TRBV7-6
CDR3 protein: CASSKGRGATGELFF

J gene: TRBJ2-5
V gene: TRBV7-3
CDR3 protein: CASSLDGSETQYF

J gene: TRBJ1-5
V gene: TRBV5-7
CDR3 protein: CASSRTGLAQHF

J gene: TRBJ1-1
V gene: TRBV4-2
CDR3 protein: CASSGARANTEAFF

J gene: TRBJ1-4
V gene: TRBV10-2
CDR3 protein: CASSGQPKATNEKLFF